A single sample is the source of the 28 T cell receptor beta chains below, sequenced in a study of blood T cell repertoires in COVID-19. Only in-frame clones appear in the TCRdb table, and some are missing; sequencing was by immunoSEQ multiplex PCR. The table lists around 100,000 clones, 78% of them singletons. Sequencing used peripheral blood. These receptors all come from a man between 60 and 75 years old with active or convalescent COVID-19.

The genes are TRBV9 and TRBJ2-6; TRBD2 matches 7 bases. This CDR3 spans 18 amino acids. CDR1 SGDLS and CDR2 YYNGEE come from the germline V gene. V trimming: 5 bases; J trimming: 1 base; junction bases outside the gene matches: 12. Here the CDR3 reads CASSVTGTGLSGANVLTF. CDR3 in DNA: TGTGCCAGCAGTGTGACTGGGACGGGACTATCTGGGGCCAACGTCCTGACTTTC.

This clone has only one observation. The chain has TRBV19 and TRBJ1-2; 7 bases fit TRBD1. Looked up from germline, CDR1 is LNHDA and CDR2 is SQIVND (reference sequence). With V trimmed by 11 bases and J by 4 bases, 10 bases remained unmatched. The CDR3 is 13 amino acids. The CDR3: CAVEHRGTYGYTF. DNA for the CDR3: TGTGCCGTCGAGCACAGGGGCACCTATGGCTACACCTTC. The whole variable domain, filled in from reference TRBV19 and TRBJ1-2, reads DGGITQSPKYLFRKEGQNVTLSCEQNLNHDAMYWYRQDPGQGLRLIYYSQIVNDFQKGDIAEGYSVSREKKESFPLTVTSAQKNPTAFYLCAVEHRGTYGYTFGSGTRLTVV.

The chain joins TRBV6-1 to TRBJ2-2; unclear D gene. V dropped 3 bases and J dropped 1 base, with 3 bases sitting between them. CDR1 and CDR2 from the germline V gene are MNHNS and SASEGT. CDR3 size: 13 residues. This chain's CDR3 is CASSDGNTGELFF. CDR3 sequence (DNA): TGTGCCAGCAGTGACGGGAACACCGGGGAGCTGTTTTTT.

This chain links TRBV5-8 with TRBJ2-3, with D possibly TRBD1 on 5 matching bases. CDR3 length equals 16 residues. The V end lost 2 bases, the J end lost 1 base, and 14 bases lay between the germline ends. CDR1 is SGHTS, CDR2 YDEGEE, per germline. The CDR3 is CASSFALGHRTDTQYF. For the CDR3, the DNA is TGTGCCAGCAGCTTCGCCTTAGGACACCGCACAGATACGCAGTATTTT.

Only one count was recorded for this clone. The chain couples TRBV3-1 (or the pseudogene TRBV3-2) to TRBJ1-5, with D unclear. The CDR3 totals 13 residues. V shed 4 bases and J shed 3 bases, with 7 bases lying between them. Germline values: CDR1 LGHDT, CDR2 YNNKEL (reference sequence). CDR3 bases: TGTGCCAGCAGCCGCAGTGACAATCAGCCCCAGCATTTT. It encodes CASSRSDNQPQHF.

The CDR3 bases are TGTGCCAGCAGCGCAGGGCTAGGGTCCTACAATGAGCAGTTCTTC. Translated, it gives CASSAGLGSYNEQFF. The chain recombines TRBV5-4 with TRBJ2-1; a possible D gene is TRBD1 (5 bases). Germline lookup yields CDR1 SGHNT and CDR2 YYREEE (reference sequence). Trimming cost V 4 bases and J 1 base, with 12 bases left between them. This CDR3 spans 15 amino acids.

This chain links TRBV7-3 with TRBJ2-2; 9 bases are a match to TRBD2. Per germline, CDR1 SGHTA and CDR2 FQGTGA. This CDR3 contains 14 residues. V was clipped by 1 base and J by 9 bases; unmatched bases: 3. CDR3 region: CASSLSSGSRELFF. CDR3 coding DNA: TGTGCCAGCAGCTTAAGTAGCGGGAGTAGGGAGCTGTTTTTT.

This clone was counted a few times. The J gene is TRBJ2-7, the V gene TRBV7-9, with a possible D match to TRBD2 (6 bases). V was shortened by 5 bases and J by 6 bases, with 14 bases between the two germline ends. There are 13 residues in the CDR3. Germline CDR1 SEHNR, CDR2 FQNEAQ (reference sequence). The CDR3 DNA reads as TGTGCCAGCAGCATCAGACTAGATGGCGAGCAGTACGTC. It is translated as CASSIRLDGEQYV.

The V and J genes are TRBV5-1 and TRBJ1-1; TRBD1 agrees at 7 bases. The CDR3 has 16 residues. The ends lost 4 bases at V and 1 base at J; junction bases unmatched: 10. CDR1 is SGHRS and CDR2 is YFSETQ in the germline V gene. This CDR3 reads CASSLGQPTSNTEAFF. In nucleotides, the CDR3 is TGCGCCAGCAGCCTGGGACAGCCAACCTCGAACACTGAAGCTTTCTTT.

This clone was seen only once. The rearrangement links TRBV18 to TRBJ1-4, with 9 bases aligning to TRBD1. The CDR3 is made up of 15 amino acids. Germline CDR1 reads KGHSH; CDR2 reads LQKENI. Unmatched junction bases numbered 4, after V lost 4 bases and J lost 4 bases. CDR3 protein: CASSRRTGVNEKLFF. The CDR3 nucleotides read TGTGCCAGCTCACGAAGGACAGGGGTTAATGAAAAACTGTTTTTT.

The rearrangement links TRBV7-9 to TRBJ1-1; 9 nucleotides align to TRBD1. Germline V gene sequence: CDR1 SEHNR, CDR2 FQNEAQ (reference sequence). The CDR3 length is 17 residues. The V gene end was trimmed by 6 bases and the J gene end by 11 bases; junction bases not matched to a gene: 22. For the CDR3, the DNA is TGTGCCAGCAGAGGTCTCGGAAGCGGGACAGGGTCCATAGGGGCTTTCTTT. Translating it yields CASRGLGSGTGSIGAFF.

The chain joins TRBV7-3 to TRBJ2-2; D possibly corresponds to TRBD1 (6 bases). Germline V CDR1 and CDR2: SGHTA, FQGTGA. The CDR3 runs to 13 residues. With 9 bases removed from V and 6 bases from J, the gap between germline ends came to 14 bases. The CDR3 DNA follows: TGTGCCAGAAACAGGGATGAGCCCGGGGAGCTGTTTTTT. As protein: CARNRDEPGELFF.

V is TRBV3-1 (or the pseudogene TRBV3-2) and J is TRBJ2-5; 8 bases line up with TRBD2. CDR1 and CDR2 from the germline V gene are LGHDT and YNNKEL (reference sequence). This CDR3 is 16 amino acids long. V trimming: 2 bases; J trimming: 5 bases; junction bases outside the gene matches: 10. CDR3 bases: TGTGCCAGCAGCCAACAAAGAGGAGTAGCGGGGGAGACCCAGTACTTC. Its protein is CASSQQRGVAGETQYF.

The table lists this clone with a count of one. CDR3 in DNA: TGTGCCAGCAGCTTACCGGGACTAGCGAGGAATGAGCAGTTCTTC. Translation gives CASSLPGLARNEQFF. The chain links TRBV7-2 to TRBJ2-1; the match to TRBD2 covers 10 bases. The CDR3 is 15 amino acids. The ends lost 2 bases at V and 7 bases at J; junction bases unmatched: 5. CDR1 SGHTA and CDR2 FQGNSA come from the germline V gene.

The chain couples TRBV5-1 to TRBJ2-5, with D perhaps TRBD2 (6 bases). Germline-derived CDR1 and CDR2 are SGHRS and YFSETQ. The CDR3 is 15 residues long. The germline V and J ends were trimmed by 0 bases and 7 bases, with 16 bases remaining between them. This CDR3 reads CASSLVGTEGRTQYF. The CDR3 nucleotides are TGCGCCAGCAGCTTGGTGGGCACGGAGGGTCGGACCCAGTACTTC.

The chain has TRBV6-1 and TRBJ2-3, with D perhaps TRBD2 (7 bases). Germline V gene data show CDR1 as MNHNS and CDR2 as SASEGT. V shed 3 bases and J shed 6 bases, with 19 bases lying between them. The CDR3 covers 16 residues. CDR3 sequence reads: CASSDGGGPRPDTQYF. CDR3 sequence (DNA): TGTGCCAGCAGTGATGGGGGGGGCCCTCGTCCGGATACGCAGTATTTT.

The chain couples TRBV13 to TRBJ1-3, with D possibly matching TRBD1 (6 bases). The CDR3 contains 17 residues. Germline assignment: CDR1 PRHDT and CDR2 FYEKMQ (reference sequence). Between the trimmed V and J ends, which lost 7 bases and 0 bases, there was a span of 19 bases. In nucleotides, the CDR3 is TGTGCCAGCAAGGGGGGGTCCGGTGCCCGCTCTGGAAACACCATATATTTT. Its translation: CASKGGSGARSGNTIYF.

CDR3 DNA: TGTGCCAGCAGAGGAGGACAGGGAAACACCATATATTTT. Translation: CASRGGQGNTIYF. The rearrangement links TRBV6-5 to TRBJ1-3, with D maybe TRBD1 (6 bases). CDR1 is MNHEY and CDR2 is SVGAGI in the germline V gene. The CDR3 has 13 amino acids. Trimming removed 6 bases from V and 4 bases from J, with 10 bases in between.

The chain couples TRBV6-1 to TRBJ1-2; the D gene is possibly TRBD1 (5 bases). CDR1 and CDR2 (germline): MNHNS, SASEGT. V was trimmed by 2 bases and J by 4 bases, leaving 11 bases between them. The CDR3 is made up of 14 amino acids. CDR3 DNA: TGTGCCAGCAGTGAAAAGGGGTCCGTCTATGGCTACACCTTC. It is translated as CASSEKGSVYGYTF.

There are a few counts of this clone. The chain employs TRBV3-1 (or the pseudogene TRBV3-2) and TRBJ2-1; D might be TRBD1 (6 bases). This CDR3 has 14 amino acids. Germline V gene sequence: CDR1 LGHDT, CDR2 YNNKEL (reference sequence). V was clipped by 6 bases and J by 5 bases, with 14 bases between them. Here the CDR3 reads CASSFGQTHNEQFF. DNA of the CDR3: TGTGCCAGCAGTTTCGGACAGACACACAATGAGCAGTTCTTC.

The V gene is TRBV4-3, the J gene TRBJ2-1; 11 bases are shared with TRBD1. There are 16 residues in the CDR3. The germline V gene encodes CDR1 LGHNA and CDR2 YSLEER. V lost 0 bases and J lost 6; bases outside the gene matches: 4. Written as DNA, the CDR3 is TGCGCCAGCAGCCAAGATTTAGGGACAGGGGGCAATGAGCAGTTCTTC. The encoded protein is CASSQDLGTGGNEQFF.

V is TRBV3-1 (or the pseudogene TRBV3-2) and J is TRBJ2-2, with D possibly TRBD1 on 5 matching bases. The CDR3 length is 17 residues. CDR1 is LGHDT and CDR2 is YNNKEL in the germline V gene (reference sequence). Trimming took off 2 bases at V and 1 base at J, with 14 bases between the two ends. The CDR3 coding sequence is TGTGCCAGCAGCCAAACCGCTTGGGGCGAGAACACCGGGGAGCTGTTTTTT. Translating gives CASSQTAWGENTGELFF.

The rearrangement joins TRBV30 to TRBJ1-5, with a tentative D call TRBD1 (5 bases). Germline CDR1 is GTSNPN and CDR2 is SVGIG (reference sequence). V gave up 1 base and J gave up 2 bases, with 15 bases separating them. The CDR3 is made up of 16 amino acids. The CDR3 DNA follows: TGTGCCTGGAGTGAAAAAAGGGGCGCGGGCAATCAGCCCCAGCATTTT. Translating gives CAWSEKRGAGNQPQHF.

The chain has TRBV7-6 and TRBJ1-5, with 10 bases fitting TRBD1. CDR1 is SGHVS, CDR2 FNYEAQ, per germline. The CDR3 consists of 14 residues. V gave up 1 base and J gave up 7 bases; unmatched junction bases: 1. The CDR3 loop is CASSLGGQGQPQHF. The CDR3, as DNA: TGTGCCAGCAGCTTAGGGGGACAGGGGCAGCCCCAGCATTTT.

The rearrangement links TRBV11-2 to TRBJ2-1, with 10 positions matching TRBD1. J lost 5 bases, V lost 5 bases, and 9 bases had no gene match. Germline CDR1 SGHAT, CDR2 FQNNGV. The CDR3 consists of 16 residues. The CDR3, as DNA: TGTGCCAGCAGCGCCCGACAGGGGGCCCACGACAATGAGCAGTTCTTC. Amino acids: CASSARQGAHDNEQFF. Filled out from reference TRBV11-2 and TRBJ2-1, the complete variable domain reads EAGVAQSPRYKIIEKRQSVAFWCNPISGHATLYWYQQILGQGPKLLIQFQNNGVVDDSQLPKDRFSAERLKGVDSTLKIQPAKLEDSAVYLCASSARQGAHDNEQFFGPGTRLTVL.

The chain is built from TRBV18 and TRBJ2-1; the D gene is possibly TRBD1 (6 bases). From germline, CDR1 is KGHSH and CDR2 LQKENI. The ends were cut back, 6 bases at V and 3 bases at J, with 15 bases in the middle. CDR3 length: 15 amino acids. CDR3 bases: TGTGCCAGCTCTTCACAGGGAAGTCTCTACAATGAGCAGTTCTTC. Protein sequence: CASSSQGSLYNEQFF.

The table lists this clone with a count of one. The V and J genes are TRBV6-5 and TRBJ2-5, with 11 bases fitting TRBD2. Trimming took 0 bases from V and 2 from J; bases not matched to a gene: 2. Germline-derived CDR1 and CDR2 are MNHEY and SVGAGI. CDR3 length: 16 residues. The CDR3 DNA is TGTGCCAGCAGTTACTCCGGGACTAGCGGTCAAGAGACCCAGTACTTC. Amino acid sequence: CASSYSGTSGQETQYF.

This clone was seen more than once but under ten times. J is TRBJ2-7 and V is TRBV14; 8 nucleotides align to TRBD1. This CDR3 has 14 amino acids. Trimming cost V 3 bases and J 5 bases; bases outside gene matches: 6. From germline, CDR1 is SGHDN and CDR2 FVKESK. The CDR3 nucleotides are TGTGCCAGCAGCCATAGGACAGGGTACAACGAGCAGTACTTC. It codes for CASSHRTGYNEQYF.